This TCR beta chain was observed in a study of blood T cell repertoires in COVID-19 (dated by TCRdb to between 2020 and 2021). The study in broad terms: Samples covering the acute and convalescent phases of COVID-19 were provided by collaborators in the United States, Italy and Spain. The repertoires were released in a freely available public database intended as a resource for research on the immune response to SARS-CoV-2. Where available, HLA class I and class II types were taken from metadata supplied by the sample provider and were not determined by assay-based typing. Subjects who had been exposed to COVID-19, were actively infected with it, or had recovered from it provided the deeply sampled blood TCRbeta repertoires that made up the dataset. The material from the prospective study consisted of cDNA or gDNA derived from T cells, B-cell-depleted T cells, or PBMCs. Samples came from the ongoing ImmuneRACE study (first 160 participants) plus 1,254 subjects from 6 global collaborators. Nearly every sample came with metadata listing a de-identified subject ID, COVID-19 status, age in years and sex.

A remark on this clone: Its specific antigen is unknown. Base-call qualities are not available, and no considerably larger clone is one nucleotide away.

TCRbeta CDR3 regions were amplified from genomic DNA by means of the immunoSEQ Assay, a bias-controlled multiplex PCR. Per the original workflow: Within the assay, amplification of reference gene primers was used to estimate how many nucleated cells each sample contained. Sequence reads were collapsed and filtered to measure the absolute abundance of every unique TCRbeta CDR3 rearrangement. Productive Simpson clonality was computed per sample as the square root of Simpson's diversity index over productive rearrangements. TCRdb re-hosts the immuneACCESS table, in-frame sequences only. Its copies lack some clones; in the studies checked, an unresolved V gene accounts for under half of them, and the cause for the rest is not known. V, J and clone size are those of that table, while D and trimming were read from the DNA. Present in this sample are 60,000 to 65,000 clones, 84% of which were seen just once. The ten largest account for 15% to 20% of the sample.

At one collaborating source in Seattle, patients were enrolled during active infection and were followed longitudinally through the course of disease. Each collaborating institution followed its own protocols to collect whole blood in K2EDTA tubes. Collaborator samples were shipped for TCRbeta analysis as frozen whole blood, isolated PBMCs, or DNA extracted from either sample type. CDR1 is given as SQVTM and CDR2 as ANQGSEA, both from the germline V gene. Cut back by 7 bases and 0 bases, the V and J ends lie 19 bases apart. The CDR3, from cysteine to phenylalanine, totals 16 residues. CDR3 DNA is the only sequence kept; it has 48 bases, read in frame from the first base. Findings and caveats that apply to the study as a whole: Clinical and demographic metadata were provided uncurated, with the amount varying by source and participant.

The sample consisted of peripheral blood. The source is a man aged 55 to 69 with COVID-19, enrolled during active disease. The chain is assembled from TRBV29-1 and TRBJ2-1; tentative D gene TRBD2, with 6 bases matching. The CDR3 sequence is CSAHEARESSYNEQFF. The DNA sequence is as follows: TGCAGCGCCCATGAAGCACGGGAGTCCTCCTACAATGAGCAGTTCTTC.